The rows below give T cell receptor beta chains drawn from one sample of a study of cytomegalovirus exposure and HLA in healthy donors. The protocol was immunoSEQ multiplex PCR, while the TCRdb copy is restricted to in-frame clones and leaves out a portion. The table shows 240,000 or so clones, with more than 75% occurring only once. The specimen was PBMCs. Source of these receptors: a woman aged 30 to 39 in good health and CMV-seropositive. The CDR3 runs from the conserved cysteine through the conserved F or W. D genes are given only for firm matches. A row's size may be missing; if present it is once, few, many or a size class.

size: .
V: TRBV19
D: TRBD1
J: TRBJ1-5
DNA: TGTGCCAGTAGTATAGATCTAGGGGGGACAGGCGCCAATCAGCCCCAGCATTTT
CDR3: CASSIDLGGTGANQPQHF

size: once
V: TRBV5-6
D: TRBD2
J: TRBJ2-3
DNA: TGTGCCAGCAGCTTGGCCGGTGGGCGGGAGCAGCCAGATACGCAGTATTTT
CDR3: CASSLAGGREQPDTQYF

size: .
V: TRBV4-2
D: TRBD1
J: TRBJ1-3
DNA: TGTGCCAGCAGCCAAGATCACGGCAGGGGGTATGGAAACACCATATATTTT
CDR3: CASSQDHGRGYGNTIYF

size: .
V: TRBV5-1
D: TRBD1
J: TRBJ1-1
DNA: TGCGCCAGCAGCCCACGGACAGGGGAGGGGAACACTGAAGCTTTCTTT
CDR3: CASSPRTGEGNTEAFF

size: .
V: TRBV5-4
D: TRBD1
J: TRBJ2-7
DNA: TGTGCCAGCAGCACCGGACAGGGCGGATACGAGCAGTACTTC
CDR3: CASSTGQGGYEQYF

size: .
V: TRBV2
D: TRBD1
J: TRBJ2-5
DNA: TGTGCCAGCATCGCGACAGGGGGGCGGGAGACCCAGTACTTC
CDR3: CASIATGGRETQYF

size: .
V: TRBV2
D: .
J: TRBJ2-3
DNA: TGTGCCAGCAGTGTTGGTCAGACAACCACAGATACGCAGTATTTT
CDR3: CASSVGQTTTDTQYF

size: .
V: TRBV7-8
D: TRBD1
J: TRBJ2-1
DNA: TGTGCCAGCAGCTCTACAGGGGGCTCCTACAATGAGCAGTTCTTC
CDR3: CASSSTGGSYNEQFF

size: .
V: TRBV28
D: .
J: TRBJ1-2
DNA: TGTGCCAGCTCCAGAGGACAGCCGAGGAGCTATGGCTACACCTTC
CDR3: CASSRGQPRSYGYTF

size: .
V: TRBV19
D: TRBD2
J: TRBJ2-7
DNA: TGTGCCAGTAGTAGCGAGCGGGAGCCCCCCTACGAGCAGTACTTC
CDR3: CASSSEREPPYEQYF

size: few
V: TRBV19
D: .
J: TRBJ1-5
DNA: TGTGCCAGTAGTTTGAGACAGCTCAATCAGCCCCAGCATTTT
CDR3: CASSLRQLNQPQHF

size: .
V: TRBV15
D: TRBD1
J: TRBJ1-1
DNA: TGTGCCACCAGCAGAGGCCGGACAGGGAGTAGCACTGAAGCTTTCTTT
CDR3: CATSRGRTGSSTEAFF

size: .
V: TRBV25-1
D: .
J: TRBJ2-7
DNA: TGTGCCAGCAGAGAAAAAGCTCGAGTGGTATGGTACTTC
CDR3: CASREKARVVWYF

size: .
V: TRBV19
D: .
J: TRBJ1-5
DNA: TGTGCCAGTAGTCTCGCCAGGAACACCTATAGCAATCAGCCCCAGCATTTT
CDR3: CASSLARNTYSNQPQHF

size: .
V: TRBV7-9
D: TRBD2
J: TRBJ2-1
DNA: TGTGCCAGCAGCCGCCCGATATCCGGGGGAGGGCCTGACAATGAGCAGTTCTTC
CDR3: CASSRPISGGGPDNEQFF

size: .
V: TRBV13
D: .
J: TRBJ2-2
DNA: TGTGCCAGCAGCTTATTCAAACGGGGTGCTAAATCCGGGGAGCTGTTTTTT
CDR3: CASSLFKRGAKSGELFF

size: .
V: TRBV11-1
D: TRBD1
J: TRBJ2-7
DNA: TGTGCCAGCAGCCTAAGTGGGGGACAGGGTTCCTACGAGCAGTACTTC
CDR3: CASSLSGGQGSYEQYF

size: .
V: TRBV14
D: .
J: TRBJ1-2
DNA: TGTGCCAGCAGCCAAGCCAGGTCGTGGGTCTCCTTC
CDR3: CASSQARSWVSF

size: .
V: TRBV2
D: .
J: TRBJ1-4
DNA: TGTGCCAGTTACAGGGACACTAATGAAAAACTGTTTTTT
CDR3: CASYRDTNEKLFF

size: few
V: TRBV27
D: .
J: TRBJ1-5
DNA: TGTGCCAGCAGTCCTACAGGGTATAATCAGCCCCAGCATTTT
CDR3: CASSPTGYNQPQHF

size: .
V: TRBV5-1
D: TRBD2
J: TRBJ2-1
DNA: TGCGCCAGCAGCTTGGGACTGGCGGGAGATTATTACAATGAGCAGTTCTTC
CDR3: CASSLGLAGDYYNEQFF

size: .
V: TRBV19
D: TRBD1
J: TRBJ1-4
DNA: TGTGCTAGTATCACGACAGGGAGGCGAAAAAAACTGTTTTTT
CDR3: CASITTGRRKKLFF

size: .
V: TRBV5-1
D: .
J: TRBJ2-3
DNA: TGCGCCAGCAGCTTGGACAGAGCCTCCACAGATACGCAGTATTTT
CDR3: CASSLDRASTDTQYF

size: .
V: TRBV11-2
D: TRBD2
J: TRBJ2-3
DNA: TGTGCCAGCAGCTTACGTGGCGGGAGGGCCCAGGACGCGCAGTATTTT
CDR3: CASSLRGGRAQDAQYF

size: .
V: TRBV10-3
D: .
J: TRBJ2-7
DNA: TGTGCCATCGGCGACAGCTACGAGCAGTACTTC
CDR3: CAIGDSYEQYF

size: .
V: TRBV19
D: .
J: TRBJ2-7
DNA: TGTGCCAGTAGCCTAGTTCCCTACGAGCAGTACTTC
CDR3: CASSLVPYEQYF

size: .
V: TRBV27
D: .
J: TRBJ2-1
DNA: TGTGCCAGCAGTCCGCGGAGCTCCTACAATGAGCAGTTCTTC
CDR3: CASSPRSSYNEQFF

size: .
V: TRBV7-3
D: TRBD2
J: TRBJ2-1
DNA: TGTGCCAGCAGCAACCTAGCGGTTGACTACAATGAGCAGTTCTTC
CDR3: CASSNLAVDYNEQFF

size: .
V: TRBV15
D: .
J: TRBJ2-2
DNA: TGTGCCACCAGCAGAGATCGGAGGGGGCCCGGGGAGCTGTTTTTT
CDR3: CATSRDRRGPGELFF

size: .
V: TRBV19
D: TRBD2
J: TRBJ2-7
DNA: TGTGCCAGTAGTACATTAGCGGGAGACTACGAGCAGTACTTC
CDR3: CASSTLAGDYEQYF

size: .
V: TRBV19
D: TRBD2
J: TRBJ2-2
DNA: TGTGCCAGTAGTATCGGGACTAGCGTGAACACCGGGGAGCTGTTTTTT
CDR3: CASSIGTSVNTGELFF

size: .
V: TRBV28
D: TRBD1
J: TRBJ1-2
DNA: TGTGCCAGCAGTTTTTTAGCAGGGGGATTTGGCTACACCTTC
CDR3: CASSFLAGGFGYTF

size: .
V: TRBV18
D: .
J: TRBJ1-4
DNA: TGTGCCAGCTCACCGACATATACCGGGACTGCCGGTGAAAAACTGTTTTTT
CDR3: CASSPTYTGTAGEKLFF

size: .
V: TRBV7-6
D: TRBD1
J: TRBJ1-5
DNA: TGTGCCAGCAGCTTAGAGGGCAGGGGGGATCAGCCCCAGCATTTT
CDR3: CASSLEGRGDQPQHF

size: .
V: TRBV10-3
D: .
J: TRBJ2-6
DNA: TGTGCCATCAGTGAGTCGACATTTGGGGCCAACGTCCTGACTTTC
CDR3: CAISESTFGANVLTF

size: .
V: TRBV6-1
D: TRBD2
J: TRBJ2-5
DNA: TGTGCCAGCAGTTTTCTAGCGGGAGGGCCAGAGACCCAGTACTTC
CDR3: CASSFLAGGPETQYF

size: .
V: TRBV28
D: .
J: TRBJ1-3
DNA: TGTGCCAGCAGTTCCTTGAGTTTACAGGGTTTTTCGGGAAACACCATATATTTT
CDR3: CASSSLSLQGFSGNTIYF

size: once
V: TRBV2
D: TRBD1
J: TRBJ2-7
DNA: TGTGCCAGCTCCTGGGGGACAGATGTCTACGAGCAGTACTTC
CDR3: CASSWGTDVYEQYF

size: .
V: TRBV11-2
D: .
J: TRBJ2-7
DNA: TGTGCCAGCAGCTTTTCCCCGGACTACTACGAGCAGTACTTC
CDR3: CASSFSPDYYEQYF

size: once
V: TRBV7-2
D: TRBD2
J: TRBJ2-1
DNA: TGTGCCAGCAGCACAGCCGGGACTAGCGGGAGGAATGAGCAGTTCTTC
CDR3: CASSTAGTSGRNEQFF

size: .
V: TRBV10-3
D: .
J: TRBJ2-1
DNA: TGTGCCACCTGGACTGATTCTTACAATGAGCAGTTCTTC
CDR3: CATWTDSYNEQFF

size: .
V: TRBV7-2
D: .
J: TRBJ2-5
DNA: TGTGCCAGCAGCTTGGAGGGACGACCTTCCCAGTACTTC
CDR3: CASSLEGRPSQYF

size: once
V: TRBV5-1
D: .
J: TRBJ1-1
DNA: TGCGCCAGCAGCAAACGTAGACAGCTAATGAACACTGAAGCTTTCTTT
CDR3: CASSKRRQLMNTEAFF

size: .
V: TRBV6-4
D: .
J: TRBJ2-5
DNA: TGTGCCGGCTGTCGCGGACCTACGCAGGGGTACCAAGAGACCCAGTACTTC
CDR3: CAGCRGPTQGYQETQYF

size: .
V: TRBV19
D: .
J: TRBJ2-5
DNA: TGTGCCAGTAGTATCGCGGAGACCCAGTACTTC
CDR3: CASSIAETQYF

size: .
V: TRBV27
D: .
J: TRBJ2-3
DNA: TGTGCCAGCAGTTTAGCGATACTTCAGGGTAACCCAGATACGCAGTATTTT
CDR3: CASSLAILQGNPDTQYF

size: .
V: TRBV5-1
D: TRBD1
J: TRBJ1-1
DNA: TGCGCCAGCAGGCCCGGACAGGGAATGAACACTGAAGCTTTCTTT
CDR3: CASRPGQGMNTEAFF

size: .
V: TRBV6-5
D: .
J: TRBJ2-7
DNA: TGTGCCAGCAGTTACTCGTGGCAGGGTTACGAGCAGTACTTC
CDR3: CASSYSWQGYEQYF

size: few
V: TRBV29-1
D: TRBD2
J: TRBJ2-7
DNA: TGCAGCGTTGGAGCGGGAGGCTACGAGCAGTACTTC
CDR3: CSVGAGGYEQYF

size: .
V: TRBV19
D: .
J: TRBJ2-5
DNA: TGTGCCAGTAGTAGGGAAAGAGGGAAGACCCAGTACTTC
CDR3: CASSRERGKTQYF

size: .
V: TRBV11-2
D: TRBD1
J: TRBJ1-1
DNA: TGTGCCAGCAGCTTAGATTACAGGGGCTGGGGCACTGAAGCTTTCTTT
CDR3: CASSLDYRGWGTEAFF

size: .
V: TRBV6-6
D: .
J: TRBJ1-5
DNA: TGTGCCAGCAGTTCCGCCGCGGGGGGGCCCCAGCATTTT
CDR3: CASSSAAGGPQHF

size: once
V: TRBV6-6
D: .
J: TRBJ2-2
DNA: TGTGCCAGCAGTTTTCACGGGGAGCTGTTTTTT
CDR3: CASSFHGELFF